This passage covers 9 T cell receptor beta chains from one sample sequenced in a study of CD8+ T cells in alopecia areata. Sequencing used cDNA as its template, made by extracting RNA and reverse transcribing it. The protocol was immunoSEQ multiplex PCR, while the TCRdb copy is restricted to in-frame clones and leaves out a portion. The table has around 140,000 clones, 51% seen once. This specimen was CD4+ T cells sorted from blood, taken at week 0. The receptors here all came from a human donor with alopecia areata.

This clone occurred a few times. The CDR3 sequence is CSVFPGSGANVLTF. Here the CDR3 DNA reads TGCAGCGTTTTCCCCGGCTCTGGGGCCAACGTCCTGACTTTC. The chain has TRBV29-1 and TRBJ2-6; D not certain. Germline V lookup: CDR1 SQVTM, CDR2 ANQGSEA. V was clipped by 5 bases and J by 0 bases, with 8 bases between them. The CDR3 covers 14 residues.

This chain uses TRBV15 with TRBJ2-7; a possible D gene is TRBD2 (5 bases). CDR3 length: 15 residues. Germline CDR1 and CDR2: LNHNV and YYDKDF (reference sequence). Between the trimmed V and J ends, which lost 1 base and 0 bases, there was a span of 10 bases. CDR3 sequence reads: CATSRGAGTSYEQYF. The DNA of the CDR3 is TGTGCCACCAGCAGAGGGGCGGGCACCTCCTACGAGCAGTACTTC.

The chain joins TRBV5-1 to TRBJ2-1; 9 bases are a match to TRBD1. Germline CDR1 reads SGHRS; CDR2 reads YFSETQ. After removal of 4 bases from V and 1 base from J, the junction contained 12 bases not matched to a gene. The CDR3 runs to 18 residues. The CDR3, as DNA: TGCGCCAGCAGCCCGGCGGTTACGACAGGGGGTTCCTACAATGAGCAGTTCTTC. Translating it yields CASSPAVTTGGSYNEQFF.

This clone was found a few times. This sequence joins TRBV30 and TRBJ2-1; 8 positions agree with TRBD2. The CDR3 sequence is 14 residues long. The V segment lost 5 bases and the J segment 2 bases; nucleotides outside the gene matches: 5. Per the germline V gene, CDR1 is GTSNPN and CDR2 is SVGIG (reference sequence). In DNA form, the CDR3 reads TGTGCCTGGGATAGCGGGGTCACCTACAATGAGCAGTTCTTC. Its protein product is CAWDSGVTYNEQFF.

The chain has TRBV6-1 and TRBJ2-3, with a possible D match to TRBD1 (6 bases). V lost 8 bases, J lost 6 bases, and 18 bases lay in between. The CDR3 covers 14 residues. In germline, CDR1 is MNHNS, CDR2 SASEGT. This chain's CDR3 is CASQGTLVVDTQYF. CDR3 bases: TGTGCCAGCCAGGGGACGTTAGTGGTGGATACGCAGTATTTT.

The V and J genes are TRBV7-2 and TRBJ2-1, with 7 nucleotides matching TRBD2. The CDR3 extends over 16 amino acids. From germline, CDR1 is SGHTA and CDR2 FQGNSA. V shed 5 bases, J shed 0 bases, and the junction held 7 bases outside the gene matches. CDR3 DNA sequence: TGTGCCAGCAGCGTTCTAGCGGCAAGCTCCTACAATGAGCAGTTCTTC. Translated, it gives CASSVLAASSYNEQFF.

This clone turned up a few times. The genes are TRBV7-8 and TRBJ1-1; D may be TRBD1 (5 bases). CDR1 SGHVS and CDR2 FQNEAQ come from the germline V gene. The V and J ends lost 5 bases and 6 bases respectively, with 16 bases between them. The CDR3 runs to 14 residues. CDR3 sequence reads: CASSTPGGLPEAFF. Written as DNA, the CDR3 is TGTGCCAGCAGCACCCCGGGGGGGTTACCTGAAGCTTTCTTT.

This chain uses TRBV28 with TRBJ2-5, with 7 bases identical to TRBD2. V gave up 6 bases and J gave up 5 bases; unmatched junction bases: 9. Germline V gene lookup returns CDR1 MDHEN and CDR2 SYDVKM. This CDR3 spans 14 amino acids. CDR3 residues: CASSPPGGRETQYF. CDR3 nucleotide sequence: TGTGCCAGCAGCCCGCCGGGGGGTAGGGAGACCCAGTACTTC.

This clone was found many times. The rearrangement links TRBV7-9 to TRBJ2-3; the match to TRBD2 covers 7 bases. This CDR3 spans 15 amino acids. Germline V lookup: CDR1 SEHNR, CDR2 FQNEAQ (reference sequence). V shed 3 bases and J 2 bases; nucleotides not matched to a gene: 5. The CDR3 sequence: CASSLGLAATDTQYF. The CDR3 DNA is TGTGCCAGCAGCTTGGGGCTAGCGGCCACAGATACGCAGTATTTT.